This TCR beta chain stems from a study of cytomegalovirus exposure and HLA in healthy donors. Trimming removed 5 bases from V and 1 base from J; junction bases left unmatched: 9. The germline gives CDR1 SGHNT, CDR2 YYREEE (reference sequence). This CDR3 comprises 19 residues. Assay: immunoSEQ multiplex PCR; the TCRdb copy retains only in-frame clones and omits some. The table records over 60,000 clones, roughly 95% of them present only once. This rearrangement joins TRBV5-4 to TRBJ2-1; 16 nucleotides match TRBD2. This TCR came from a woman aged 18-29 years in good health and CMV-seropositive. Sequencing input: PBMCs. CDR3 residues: CASRKMGLAGGPSYNEQFF. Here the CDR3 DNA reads TGTGCCAGCAGGAAAATGGGACTAGCGGGAGGGCCGTCCTACAATGAGCAGTTCTTC. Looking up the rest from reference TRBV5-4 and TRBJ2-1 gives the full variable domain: ETGVTQSPTHLIKTRGQQVTLRCSSQSGHNTVSWYQQALGQGPQFIFQYYREEENGRGNFPPRFSGLQFPNYSSELNVNALELDDSALYLCASRKMGLAGGPSYNEQFFGPGTRLTVL.